This T cell receptor beta chain is from a study of OX40 agonist ivuxolimab in advanced cancers. TCRdb's copy holds only in-frame clones and misses some; the assay was immunoSEQ multiplex PCR. The data hold 50,000 to 65,000 clones, with nearly 95% observed a single time. This specimen consisted of CD4+ or CD8+ T cells sorted from blood, obtained in a trial of the OX40 agonist ivuxolimab. This sequence was found in an adult with an advanced solid tumor such as melanoma, head and neck, liver or kidney cancer.

The CDR3 loop reads CASSYVGFYEQFF. The DNA for the CDR3 is TGTGCCAGCAGTTACGTGGGATTCTATGAGCAGTTCTTC. The chain recombines TRBV6-6 with TRBJ2-1, with D uncertain. CDR3 length: 13 amino acids. V was trimmed by 2 bases and J by 8 bases, leaving 10 bases between them. The germline V gene has CDR1 MNHNY and CDR2 SVGAGI (reference sequence).